This TCR beta chain was obtained from a study of technical replicates of blood from several donors. Germline-derived CDR1 and CDR2 are SGHRS and YFSETQ. This CDR3 contains 15 residues. Unmatched junction bases numbered 5, after V lost 3 bases and J lost 7 bases. Profiling relied on immunoSEQ multiplex PCR, and the TCRdb table lists in-frame clones only, not all of them. There are 65,000 to 90,000 clones in the sample; approximately 90% occur only once, and 0.27% lies in the top ten. Sample: T cells isolated from PBMCs. The chain joins TRBV5-1 to TRBJ2-2; 11 bases align to TRBD1. The origin of this receptor is a human donor in good health. CDR3 sequence: CASSSDRGLDGELFF. CDR3 coding DNA: TGCGCCAGCAGCTCGGACAGGGGGCTGGACGGGGAGCTGTTTTTT.